A selection of T cell receptor beta chains follows, all from one sample in a study of T cells in Graves' hyperthyroidism and ophthalmopathy. TCRdb reprocessed the multiplex PCR reads via MiXCR and lists one record per CDR3 protein. Here the sample spans about 290,000 distinct CDR3 sequences, approximately 13% being singletons. The sample consisted of blood. The receptor set was obtained from a woman in her forties with Graves' hyperthyroidism. The conserved cysteine and the conserved F or W are not part of the CDR3 here. The order of the fields is clone size, J gene, V gene, CDR3 protein. For some rows the clone size is stated as once, few or many, or as a class when expanded; others skip it.

many	TRBJ2-5	TRBV10-3	AISESRVETQY
many	TRBJ2-3	TRBV7-2	ASSLESGRATDTQY
-	TRBJ2-2	TRBV5-1	ASSTGTGDTGELF
many	TRBJ1-5	TRBV2	ASSRDTYNQPQH
many	TRBJ2-3	TRBV6-1	ASSGRLAGDPDTQY
many	TRBJ1-2	TRBV2	ASNSQENYGYT
many	TRBJ2-7	TRBV20-1	SARAQLAGGYEQY
few	TRBJ1-2	TRBV9	ASSDTGGGYGYT
many	TRBJ1-2	TRBV6-1	ASSEIGFGATGYT
many	TRBJ2-7	TRBV7-2	ASSLALGGYEQY
-	TRBJ2-5	TRBV5-1	ASSLGPTQETQY
many	TRBJ1-5	TRBV12-3/TRBV12-4	ASSSGTYSNQPQH
many	TRBJ2-1	TRBV7-3	ASSASGTGYNEQF
once	TRBJ2-3	TRBV10-3	AISESSLAGADTQY
many	TRBJ2-7	TRBV5-1	ASSLGQGAVEQY
many	TRBJ2-3	TRBV5-5	ASRRTVGNTHTQY
few	TRBJ2-1	TRBV14	ASSQAPREGPNNEQF
-	TRBJ2-3	TRBV11-3	ASQRGPDTQY
many	TRBJ2-7	TRBV10-3	AISETYSYEQY
many	TRBJ1-4	TRBV18	ASSRQGNEKLF
once	TRBJ2-1	TRBV3-1	ASSQGGLAGVAWVNEQF
-	TRBJ2-1	TRBV12-3/TRBV12-4	ASSLAPENEQF
few	TRBJ2-7	TRBV3-1	ASSQAGQGGSYEQY
many	TRBJ2-7	TRBV11-3	ASSLVGRANEQY
many	TRBJ2-2	TRBV20-1	SATSGSVNTGELF
many	TRBJ2-1	TRBV7-9	ASSLPRTSGRKHNEQF
-	TRBJ2-1	TRBV12-3/TRBV12-4	ASSLASGRQRDEQF
many	TRBJ2-1	TRBV12-3/TRBV12-4	ASTPGSGDYNEQF
-	TRBJ2-1	TRBV29-1	SVEGNNEQF
many	TRBJ1-1	TRBV15	ATSRDPTEAF
many	TRBJ1-5	TRBV28	ASSLWGQPQH
once	TRBJ2-2	TRBV19	ASSANGLKTGELF
once	TRBJ2-1	TRBV2	ASSKGGLAGSGEQF
few	TRBJ2-1	TRBV27	ASSGIRRELEQF
many	TRBJ1-1	TRBV20-1	SARAGTANMNTEAF
-	TRBJ2-6	TRBV15	ATSREGAGANVLT
many	TRBJ2-1	TRBV7-9	ASSLAVLRNEQF
many	TRBJ1-5	TRBV2	ASRDRTGANQPQH
-	TRBJ1-6	TRBV19	ASSLDRANSPLH
many	TRBJ1-4	TRBV11-2	ASTEIRDEGKLF
-	TRBJ2-3	TRBV6-1	ASSIKRGTDTQY
few	TRBJ2-7	TRBV7-2	ASSMTSASYEQY
few	TRBJ2-3	TRBV5-1	ASSDRGARTDTQY
many	TRBJ2-5	TRBV14	ASSPRQIQETQY
many	TRBJ2-1	TRBV10-3	AIRAREGDRNNEQF
few	TRBJ1-1	TRBV29-1	SVRTGLDNTEAF
many	TRBJ2-7	TRBV11-2	ASSLALGSEQY
-	TRBJ1-5	TRBV30	AWKSTGALSNQPQH
many	TRBJ2-7	TRBV2	ASSQRTSGLYEQY
-	TRBJ2-3	TRBV3-1	ASQDPGTDTQY
-	TRBJ2-5	TRBV7-3	ASSHSGRSEETQY
many	TRBJ1-5	TRBV13	ASSIRQRNQPQH
many	TRBJ1-5	TRBV19	ASSIGKGRQSQPQH
-	TRBJ1-5	TRBV12-3/TRBV12-4	ASSYKRDQNQH
many	TRBJ2-3	TRBV3-1	ASSHGGAADTQY
-	TRBJ2-1	TRBV6-2/TRBV6-3	ASSYTSGPLGEQF
-	TRBJ1-5	TRBV6-5	ASSYYRGHQPQH
many	TRBJ1-1	TRBV18	ASSPSQGVSTEAF
many	TRBJ1-1	TRBV20-1	SASSQGTEAF